The clone carrying this T cell receptor beta chain was counted a few times. These data come from a study of shared clonotypes between healthy human individuals. Every one of the donors was a Caucasian adult that lived in Nashville, Tennessee. The CD4+ fraction was divided into a CD45RA+ naive subset and a CD45RA-negative memory subset. Assay used: immunoSEQ multiplex PCR; TCRdb lists only in-frame clones, some missing. The sample yields some 630,000 clones, less than 80% seen once. Trimming shortened V by 6 bases and J by 0 bases, and 15 bases separated the two germline ends. The CDR3 contains 16 residues. Germline CDR1 reads KGHSH; CDR2 reads LQKENI.

The origin of this receptor is a woman aged 25 to 39 in good health. Sequencing used memory CD4+ T cells sorted from blood. This sample's subset: CD45RA-negative fraction. This chain uses TRBV18 with TRBJ1-3, with D perhaps TRBD1 (5 bases). The CDR3 sequence is CASSTGGAFSGNTIYF. CDR3 DNA sequence: TGTGCCAGCTCGACCGGGGGAGCTTTCTCTGGAAACACCATATATTTT.